The rows below give T cell receptor beta chains drawn from one sample of a study of shared clonotypes between healthy human individuals. Using immunoSEQ multiplex PCR, the repertoire was profiled, and TCRdb retains in-frame clones only, with some absent. Of roughly 1,800,000 clones in the sample, approximately 94% were seen once. The specimen was naive CD8+ T cells sorted from blood. These TCRs come from a man in his late teens or twenties in good health. CDR3s include the opening cysteine and the closing phenylalanine or tryptophan. The order of the fields is J gene, clone size, V gene, D gene, CDR3 DNA, CDR3 protein. The D gene is left open where the match is weak. The size entry is marked missing in some rows and otherwise reads once, few, many or a size class.

TRBJ1-2,.,TRBV9,.,TGTGCCAGCAGCCACAGTACCGGGGGGGCACCCAACTATGGCTACACCTTC,CASSHSTGGAPNYGYTF
TRBJ2-7,few,TRBV6-1,.,TGTGCCAGCAGTGAAGCTTGGTACGAGCAGTACTTC,CASSEAWYEQYF
TRBJ2-5,once,TRBV29-1,.,TGCAGCGTTCTCGGGGTAGAAGAGACCCAGTACTTC,CSVLGVEETQYF
TRBJ2-3,once,TRBV9,TRBD2,TGTGCCAGCAGCATAGCGGGAGTGGGGGCAGATACGCAGTATTTT,CASSIAGVGADTQYF
TRBJ2-7,.,TRBV14,.,TGTGCCAGCAGCCAAGACAGGACTTCCAGGCAGTACTTC,CASSQDRTSRQYF
TRBJ1-1,.,TRBV19,TRBD1,TGTGCCAGTAGTACTCAGACAGGGGGCACTGAAGCTTTCTTT,CASSTQTGGTEAFF
TRBJ2-1,.,TRBV5-4,TRBD2,TGTGCCAGCAGCTCTACGACTAGCGGGGTCGGTAATGAGCAGTTCTTC,CASSSTTSGVGNEQFF
TRBJ2-7,.,TRBV5-8,TRBD1,TGTGCCAGCAGCTTCCGGACAGGCTCCTACGAGCAGTACTTC,CASSFRTGSYEQYF
TRBJ2-7,.,TRBV27,.,TGTGCCAGCAGTCTTACAGGGTCAGAGAGGTACGAGCAGTACTTC,CASSLTGSERYEQYF
TRBJ2-3,once,TRBV7-8,TRBD2,TGTGCCAGCAGCGAAGGTGGTAGCGGGGATACGCAGTATTTT,CASSEGGSGDTQYF
TRBJ2-7,once,TRBV14,TRBD1,TGTGCCAGCAGCCAACTCCCGGGACAGGTCTACGAGCAGTACTTC,CASSQLPGQVYEQYF
TRBJ2-7,.,TRBV6-6,.,TGTGCCAGCAGTCCCGGACTTTCCTACGAGCAGTACTTC,CASSPGLSYEQYF
TRBJ2-7,once,TRBV27,.,TGTGCCAGCAGTATATCACAGGCCTACGAGCAGTACTTC,CASSISQAYEQYF
TRBJ2-7,.,TRBV19,TRBD1,TGTGCCAGTACATGGGGGACAGGGGCCTACGAGCAGTACTTC,CASTWGTGAYEQYF
TRBJ2-5,.,TRBV5-4,TRBD2,TGTGCCAGCAGCGCTGGACTAGCGGGTTTCCAAGAGACCCAGTACTTC,CASSAGLAGFQETQYF
TRBJ2-3,.,TRBV28,TRBD2,TGTGCCAGCACTATCATCGGGAGGGAGGGCAATACGCAGTATTTT,CASTIIGREGNTQYF
TRBJ2-2,.,TRBV4-2,.,TGTGCCAGCAGCCAAGATAGGCTAACATTAACCGGGGAGCTGTTTTTT,CASSQDRLTLTGELFF
TRBJ2-7,.,TRBV5-5,TRBD1,TGTGCCAGCAGCCCCACGGGACAGGGGATTCCTCCCTACGAGCAGTACTTC,CASSPTGQGIPPYEQYF
TRBJ2-5,.,TRBV7-9,.,TGTGCCAGCAGCTATGGTGGGGAGACCCAGTACTTC,CASSYGGETQYF
TRBJ2-3,.,TRBV28,.,TGTGCCAGCAGTTTTATGGGTTTGGGAGACACGGATACGCAGTATTTT,CASSFMGLGDTDTQYF
TRBJ2-1,.,TRBV6-1,.,TGTGCCAGCAGAGTAGGGGCCCCCTACAATGAGCAGTTCTTC,CASRVGAPYNEQFF
TRBJ2-6,.,TRBV7-9,.,TGTGCCAGCAGCCCCCCCGGGATTCTGGCCAACGTCCTGACTTTC,CASSPPGILANVLTF
TRBJ2-7,.,TRBV6-5,TRBD2,TGTGCCAGCAGTTCTGAACTAGCGGGGGGCTACGAGCAGTACTTC,CASSSELAGGYEQYF
TRBJ2-2,.,TRBV6-6,.,TGTGCCAGTCCGGTGGGCGGGGGCGTGGGCGGGGAGCTGTTTTTT,CASPVGGGVGGELFF
TRBJ2-5,.,TRBV29-1,.,TGCAGCGTTCGGAAGGGGATACAAGAGACCCAGTACTTC,CSVRKGIQETQYF
TRBJ1-1,.,TRBV6-1,.,TGTGCCAGCAGTGCGTCAGGGCGATGGTACACTGAAGCTTTCTTT,CASSASGRWYTEAFF
TRBJ2-7,.,TRBV11-2,TRBD2,TGTGCCAGCAGCTTAGTGTTTCGGGTAGCGGGAACCTCCTACGAGCAGTACTTC,CASSLVFRVAGTSYEQYF
TRBJ2-7,.,TRBV11-2,.,TGTGCCAGCAGCTTACATGCAGTCTACGAGCAGTACTTC,CASSLHAVYEQYF
TRBJ2-5,once,TRBV28,TRBD2,TGTGCCAGCAGTTCTGGACTAGCGGGGGGGATCTCCTGGGCCTGGACCCAGTACTTC,CASSSGLAGGISWAWTQYF
TRBJ2-1,.,TRBV5-4,TRBD2,TGTGCCAGCAGCCCCCGGGAGGGCCCCTACAATGAGCAGTTCTTC,CASSPREGPYNEQFF
TRBJ2-7,.,TRBV4-1,TRBD1,TGCGCCAGCAGCCCAAGATGGACAGGGGGGGACTACGAGCAGTACTTC,CASSPRWTGGDYEQYF